One T cell receptor beta chain is described in this entry. The entry originates in a study of blood T cell repertoires in COVID-19. Study background: Acute and convalescent COVID-19 samples came from the United States, Italy and Spain.

Followed over time, Seattle patients had been enrolled while infection was active. J lost 1 base, V lost 2 bases, and 6 bases had no gene match. The CDR3 is 16 amino acids. Germline V gives CDR1 SGHRS, CDR2 YFSETQ. Using immunoSEQ multiplex PCR, the repertoire was profiled, and TCRdb retains in-frame clones only, with some absent. The sample lists 250,000 to 300,000 clones; approximately 91% were seen once. The specimen was peripheral blood. The rearrangement uses TRBV5-1 and TRBJ1-1; 9 nucleotides match TRBD1. The clonotype originates from a woman in her 30s with COVID-19, enrolled during active disease. CDR3: CASSFPRTGANTEAFF. The CDR3 DNA follows: TGCGCCAGCAGCTTCCCACGGACAGGGGCGAACACTGAAGCTTTCTTT.